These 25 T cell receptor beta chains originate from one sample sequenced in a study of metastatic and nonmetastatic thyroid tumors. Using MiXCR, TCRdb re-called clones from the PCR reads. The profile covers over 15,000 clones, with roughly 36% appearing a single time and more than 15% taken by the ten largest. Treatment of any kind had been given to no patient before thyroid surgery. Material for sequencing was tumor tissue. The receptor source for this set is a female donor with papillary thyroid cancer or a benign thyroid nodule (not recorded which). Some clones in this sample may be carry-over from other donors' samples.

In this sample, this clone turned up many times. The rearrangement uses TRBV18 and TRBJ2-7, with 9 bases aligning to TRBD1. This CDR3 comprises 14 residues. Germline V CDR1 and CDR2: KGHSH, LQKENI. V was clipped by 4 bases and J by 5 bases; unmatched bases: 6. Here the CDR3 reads CASSQPGQGHEQYF. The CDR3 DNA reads TGTGCCAGCTCACAACCGGGACAGGGACACGAGCAGTACTTC.

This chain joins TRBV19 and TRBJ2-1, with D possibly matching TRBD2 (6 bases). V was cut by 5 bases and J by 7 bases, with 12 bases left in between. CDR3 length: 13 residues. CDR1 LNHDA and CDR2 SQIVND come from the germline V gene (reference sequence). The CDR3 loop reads CASSPGEVNEQFF. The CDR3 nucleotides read TGTGCCAGTAGTCCGGGGGAAGTGAATGAGCAGTTCTTC.

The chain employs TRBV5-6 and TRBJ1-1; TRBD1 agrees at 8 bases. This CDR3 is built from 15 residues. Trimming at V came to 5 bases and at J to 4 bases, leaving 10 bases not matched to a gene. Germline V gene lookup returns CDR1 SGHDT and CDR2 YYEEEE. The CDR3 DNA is TGTGCCAGCAGACTGATCAGGGGGCGCCGCACTGAAGCTTTCTTT. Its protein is CASRLIRGRRTEAFF.

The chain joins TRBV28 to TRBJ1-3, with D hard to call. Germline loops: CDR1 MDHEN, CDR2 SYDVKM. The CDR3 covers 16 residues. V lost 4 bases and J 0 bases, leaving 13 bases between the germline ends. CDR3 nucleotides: TGTGCCAGCAGTTCTTATGCCCTGGCCTCTGGAAACACCATATATTTT. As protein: CASSSYALASGNTIYF.

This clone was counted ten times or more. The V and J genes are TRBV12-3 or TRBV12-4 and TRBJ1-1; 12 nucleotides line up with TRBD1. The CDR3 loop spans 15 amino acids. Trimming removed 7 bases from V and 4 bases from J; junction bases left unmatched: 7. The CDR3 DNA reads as TGTGCCAGCACCCATCCGGGACAGGGGGCCACTGAAGCTTTCTTT. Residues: CASTHPGQGATEAFF.

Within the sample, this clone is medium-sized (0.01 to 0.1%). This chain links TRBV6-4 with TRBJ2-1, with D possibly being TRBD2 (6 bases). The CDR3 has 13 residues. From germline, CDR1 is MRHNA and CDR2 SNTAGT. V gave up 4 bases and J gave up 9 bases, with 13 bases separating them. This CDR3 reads CASSAEGVGEQFF. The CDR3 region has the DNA TGTGCCAGCAGTGCGGAGGGAGTGGGTGAGCAGTTCTTC.

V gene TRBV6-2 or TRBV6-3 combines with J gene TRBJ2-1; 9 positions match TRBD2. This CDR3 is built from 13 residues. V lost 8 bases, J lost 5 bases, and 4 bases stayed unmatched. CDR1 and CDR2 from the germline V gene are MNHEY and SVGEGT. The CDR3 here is CASGLALDNEQFF. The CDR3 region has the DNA TGTGCCAGCGGACTAGCGCTGGACAATGAGCAGTTCTTC.

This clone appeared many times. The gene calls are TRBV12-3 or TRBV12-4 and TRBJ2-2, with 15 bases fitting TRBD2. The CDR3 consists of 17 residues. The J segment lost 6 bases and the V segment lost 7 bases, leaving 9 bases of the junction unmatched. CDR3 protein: CASIGTSGGSNAGELFF. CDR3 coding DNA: TGTGCCAGCATTGGGACTAGCGGGGGGTCAAACGCCGGGGAGCTGTTTTTT.

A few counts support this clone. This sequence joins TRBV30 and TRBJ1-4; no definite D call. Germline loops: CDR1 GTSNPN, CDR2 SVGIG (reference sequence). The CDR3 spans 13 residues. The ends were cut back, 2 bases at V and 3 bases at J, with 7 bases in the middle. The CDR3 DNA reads TGTGCCTGGAGTCTGGTGGCTAATGAAAAACTGTTTTTT. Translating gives CAWSLVANEKLFF.

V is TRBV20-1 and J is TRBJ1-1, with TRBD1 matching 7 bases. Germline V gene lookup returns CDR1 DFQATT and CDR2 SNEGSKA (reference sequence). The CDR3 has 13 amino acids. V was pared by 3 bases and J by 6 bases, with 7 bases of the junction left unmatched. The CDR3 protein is CSASPRQGAEAFF. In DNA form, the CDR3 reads TGCAGTGCTAGCCCCCGACAGGGCGCTGAAGCTTTCTTT.

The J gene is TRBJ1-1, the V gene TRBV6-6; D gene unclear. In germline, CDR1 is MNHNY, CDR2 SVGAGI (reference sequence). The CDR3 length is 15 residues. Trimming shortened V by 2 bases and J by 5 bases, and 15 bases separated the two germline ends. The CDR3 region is CASSYLWAQGTEAFF. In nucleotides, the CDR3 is TGTGCCAGCAGTTACCTCTGGGCCCAAGGAACTGAAGCTTTCTTT.

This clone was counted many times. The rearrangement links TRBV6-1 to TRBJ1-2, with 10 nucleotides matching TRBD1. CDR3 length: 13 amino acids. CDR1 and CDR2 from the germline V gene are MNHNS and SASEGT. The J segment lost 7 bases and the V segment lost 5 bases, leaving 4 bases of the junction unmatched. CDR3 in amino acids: CASSTGTGAGYTF. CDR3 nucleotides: TGTGCCAGCAGTACCGGGACAGGGGCTGGCTACACCTTC.

Here the CDR3 reads CASSRDRNTEAFF. In DNA form, the CDR3 reads TGTGCCAGCAGCCGGGACAGGAACACTGAAGCTTTCTTT. V gene TRBV7-2 combines with J gene TRBJ1-1; 7 bases are shared with TRBD1. Losses at the gene ends were 5 bases for V and 1 base for J; bases not matched to a gene: 1. The germline V gene encodes CDR1 SGHTA and CDR2 FQGNSA. The CDR3 sequence is 13 residues long.

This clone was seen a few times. The CDR3 here is CASSRRGFEAFF. The CDR3 DNA follows: TGTGCCAGCAGCCGTCGGGGCTTTGAAGCTTTCTTT. This chain connects TRBV7-9 to TRBJ1-1; possibly TRBD1 for D (5 bases). V was trimmed by 5 bases and J by 7 bases, leaving 11 bases between them. Germline assignment: CDR1 SEHNR and CDR2 FQNEAQ (reference sequence). The CDR3 is 12 amino acids.

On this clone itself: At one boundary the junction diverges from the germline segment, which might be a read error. The CDR3 is CATHLSGAAGELFF. The CDR3 nucleotides are TGTGCTACCCATCTATCGGGAGCCGCCGGTGAGCTGTTTTTT. J is TRBJ2-2 and V is TRBV12-5, with D possibly being TRBD2 (6 bases). Germline lookup yields CDR1 LGHNT and CDR2 FRNRAP. The CDR3 has 14 residues.

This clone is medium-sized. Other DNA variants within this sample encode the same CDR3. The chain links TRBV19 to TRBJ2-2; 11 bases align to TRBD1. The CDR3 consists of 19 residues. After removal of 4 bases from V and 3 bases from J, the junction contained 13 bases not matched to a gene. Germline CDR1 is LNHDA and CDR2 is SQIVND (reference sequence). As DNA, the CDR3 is TGTGCCAGTAGTAAAAGGACAGGGGGCCCTGGGGGCGACACCGGGGAGCTGTTTTTT. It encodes CASSKRTGGPGGDTGELFF.

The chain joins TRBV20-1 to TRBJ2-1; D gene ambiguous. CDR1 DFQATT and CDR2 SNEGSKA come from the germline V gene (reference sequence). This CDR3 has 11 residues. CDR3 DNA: TGCAGCCCCCCTGTGGGCAATGAGCAGTTCTTC. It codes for CSPPVGNEQFF.

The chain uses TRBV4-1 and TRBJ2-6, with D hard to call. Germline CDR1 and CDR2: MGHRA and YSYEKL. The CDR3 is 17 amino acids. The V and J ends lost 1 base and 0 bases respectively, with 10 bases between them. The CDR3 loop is CASSQAYSPSGANVLTF. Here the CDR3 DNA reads TGCGCCAGCAGCCAAGCTTACAGCCCCTCTGGGGCCAACGTCCTGACTTTC.

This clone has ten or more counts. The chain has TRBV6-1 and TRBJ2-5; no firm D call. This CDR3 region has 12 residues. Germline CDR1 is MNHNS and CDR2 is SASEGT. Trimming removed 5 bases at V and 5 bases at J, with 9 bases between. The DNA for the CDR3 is TGTGCCAGCAGTTCTTCCCCCGAGACCCAGTACTTC. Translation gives CASSSSPETQYF.

The DNA for the CDR3 is TGTGCCAGCAGGGGGTGGACTAGCGGCTCCCCCTACTATCAGTACTTC. This gives the protein CASRGWTSGSPYYQYF. This chain joins TRBV11-1 and TRBJ2-7; 10 positions match TRBD2. CDR3 size: 16 residues. Looked up from germline, CDR1 is SGHAT and CDR2 is FQDESV (reference sequence). After removal of 6 bases from V and 10 bases from J, the junction contained 18 bases not matched to a gene.

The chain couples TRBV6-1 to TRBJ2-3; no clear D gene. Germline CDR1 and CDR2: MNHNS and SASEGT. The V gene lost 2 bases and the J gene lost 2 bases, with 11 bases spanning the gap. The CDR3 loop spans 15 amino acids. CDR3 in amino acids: CASSERLGNTDTQYF. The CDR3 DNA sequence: TGTGCCAGCAGTGAACGGCTGGGCAACACAGATACGCAGTATTTT.

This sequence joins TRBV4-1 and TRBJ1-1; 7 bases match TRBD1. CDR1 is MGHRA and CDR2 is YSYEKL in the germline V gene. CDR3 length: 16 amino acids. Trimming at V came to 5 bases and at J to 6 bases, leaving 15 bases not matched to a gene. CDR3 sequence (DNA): TGCGCCAGCAGCTACACGGAGCTACAGGGGTACTCTGAAGCTTTCTTT. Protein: CASSYTELQGYSEAFF.

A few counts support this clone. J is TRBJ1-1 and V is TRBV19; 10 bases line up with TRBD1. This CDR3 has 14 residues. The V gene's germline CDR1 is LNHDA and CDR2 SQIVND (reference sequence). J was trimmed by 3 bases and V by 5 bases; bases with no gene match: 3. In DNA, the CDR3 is TGTGCCAGTAGTGCCGACAGGGGGCACACTGAAGCTTTCTTT. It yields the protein CASSADRGHTEAFF. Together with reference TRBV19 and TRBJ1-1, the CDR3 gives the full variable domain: DGGITQSPKYLFRKEGQNVTLSCEQNLNHDAMYWYRQDPGQGLRLIYYSQIVNDFQKGDIAEGYSVSREKKESFPLTVTSAQKNPTAFYLCASSADRGHTEAFFGQGTRLTVV.

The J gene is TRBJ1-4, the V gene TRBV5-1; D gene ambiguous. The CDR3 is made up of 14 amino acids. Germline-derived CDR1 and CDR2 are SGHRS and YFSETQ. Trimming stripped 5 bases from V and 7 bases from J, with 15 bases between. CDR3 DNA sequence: TGCGCCAGCAGGGCGAAGGTACTGGGTGAAAAACTGTTTTTT. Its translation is CASRAKVLGEKLFF.

CDR3 loop: CASSMSGYEQYF. CDR3 in DNA: TGTGCCAGTAGTATGTCGGGTTACGAGCAGTACTTC. The chain combines TRBV19 with TRBJ2-7; the D is unclear. From germline, CDR1 is LNHDA and CDR2 SQIVND (reference sequence). V was shortened by 3 bases and J by 4 bases, with 7 bases between the two germline ends. The CDR3 spans 12 residues.